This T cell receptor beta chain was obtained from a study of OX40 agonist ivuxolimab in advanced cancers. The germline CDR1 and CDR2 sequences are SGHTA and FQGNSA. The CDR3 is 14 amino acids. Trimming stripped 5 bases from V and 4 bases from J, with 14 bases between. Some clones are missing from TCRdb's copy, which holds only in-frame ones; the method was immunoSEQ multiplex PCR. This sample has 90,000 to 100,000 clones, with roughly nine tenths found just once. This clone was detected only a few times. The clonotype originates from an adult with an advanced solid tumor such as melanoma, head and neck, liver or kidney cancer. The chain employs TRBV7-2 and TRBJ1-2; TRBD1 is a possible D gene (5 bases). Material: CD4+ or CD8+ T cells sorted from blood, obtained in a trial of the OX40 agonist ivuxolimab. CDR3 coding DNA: TGTGCCAGCAGCCCAAAGGCCAGGGTCTATGGCTACACCTTC. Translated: CASSPKARVYGYTF.